These 2 T cell receptor beta chains were all obtained from the same sample, sequenced in a study of shared clonotypes between healthy human individuals (dated by TCRdb to the early 2020s). Libraries were built with the immunoSEQ multiplex PCR assay. This is the immuneACCESS table as TCRdb keeps it, with only in-frame sequences that have V and J called. A part of the clones is gone; compared with another copy, unresolved V genes explain less than half, and the rest is unexplained. This sample is represented by about 2.1 million clones; about 93% of them were singletons. Under 2% of the sample lies in the top ten. For the CD8 naive samples, CD45RO-negative cells were positively selected for CCR7, yielding a CD45RA+CCR7+ population from which TemRA cells were excluded. The material sequenced was naive CD8+ T cells from PBMCs. This sample's cell subset or site label indicates: CD45RA+CCR7+. The receptor source for this set is a man aged 18-30 years in good health. Some clones in this sample may be carry-over from other donors' samples.

This clone was recorded once. The CDR3 nucleotides are TGTGCCTGGAGTGTTCCGTCGCGTCGCACCTTC. Residues: CAWSVPSRRTF. The chain couples TRBV30 to TRBJ1-2; D is unresolved. V was cut by 0 bases and J by 13 bases, with 12 bases left in between. CDR1 GTSNPN and CDR2 SVGIG come from the germline V gene (reference sequence). The length of the CDR3 is 11 residues.

The chain is built from TRBV15 and TRBJ1-5, with TRBD1 matching over 8 bases. The junction had 4 bases not matched to a gene; V was cut back by 3 bases and J by 6 bases. Germline CDR1 is LNHNV and CDR2 is YYDKDF (reference sequence). The CDR3 length is 14 residues. The CDR3 protein is CATSSRTGGQPQHF. CDR3 nucleotide sequence: TGTGCCACCAGCAGCCGCACAGGGGGTCAGCCCCAGCATTTT.